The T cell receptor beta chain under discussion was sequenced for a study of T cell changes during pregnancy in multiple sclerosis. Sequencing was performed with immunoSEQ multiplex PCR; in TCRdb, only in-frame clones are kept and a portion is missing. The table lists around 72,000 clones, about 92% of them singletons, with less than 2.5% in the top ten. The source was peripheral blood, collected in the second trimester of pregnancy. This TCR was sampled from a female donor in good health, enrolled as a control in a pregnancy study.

Here the CDR3 reads CASKGDRVFDEQYF. The DNA of the CDR3 is TGTGCCAGTAAGGGGGACAGGGTCTTCGACGAGCAGTACTTC. The gene calls are TRBV19 and TRBJ2-7; 9 nucleotides line up with TRBD1. V shed 7 bases and J 5 bases; nucleotides not matched to a gene: 9. The CDR3 runs to 14 residues. Germline loops: CDR1 LNHDA, CDR2 SQIVND (reference sequence).